Each of the 2 T cell receptor beta chains below was sequenced from the same sample in a study of blood T cells in healthy people across ages. PCR was performed a second time for roughly 7 to 12 cycles using a sample-barcoded 5' primer and a J-beta primer mix. TCRdb re-analysed the 5' RACE reads in MiXCR, keeping a single row per CDR3 protein. The sample contains 850,000 to 1,300,000 distinct CDR3 sequences, 45% of which appear only once. Sequenced material: blood. The receptors originated from a woman aged 60-70 years in good health.

The V gene is TRBV7-9, the J gene TRBJ2-3; D is ambiguous. Germline CDR1 and CDR2: SEHNR and FQNEAQ (reference sequence). CDR3 length equals 11 residues. The CDR3 here is CVGGSTDTQYF. Here the CDR3 DNA reads TGTGTAGGCGGAAGCACAGATACGCAGTATTTT.

The chain carries TRBV7-3 and TRBJ2-7, with D perhaps given as TRBD1 or TRBD2 (5 bases each). The end of the DNA is better explained by TRBJ2-5, so the J call may be wrong. Germline lookup yields CDR1 SGHTA and CDR2 FQGTGA. The CDR3 consists of 16 residues. CDR3 in DNA: TGTGCCAGCAGCCAGGGAGTGGGCGGAAGCCAAGAGACCCAGTACTTC. It is translated as CASSQGVGGSQETQYF.